The 21 T cell receptor beta chains in this list originate from one sample, sequenced in a study of T cell responses to AZD1222 COVID-19 vaccine. TCRdb's table, derived via immunoSEQ multiplex PCR, lists solely in-frame clones and lacks some. Of some 100,000 clones listed, roughly 93% are singletons. Sequenced material: peripheral blood, taken on day 0 of AZD1222 vaccination. The receptors derive from an adult in good health.

The chain recombines TRBV19 with TRBJ2-7, with 8 nucleotides matching TRBD1. The CDR3 has 15 residues. Germline V gives CDR1 LNHDA, CDR2 SQIVND (reference sequence). Germline trimming cut 3 bases from V and 2 bases from J; bases unmatched to any gene: 6. The CDR3 spells CASSIRTGSPYEQYF. The CDR3 coding sequence is TGTGCCAGTAGTATTAGGACAGGGAGTCCCTACGAGCAGTACTTC.

CDR3 protein: CASSPRFGDEQYF. In DNA form, the CDR3 reads TGTGCCAGCAGTCCACGATTCGGAGACGAGCAGTACTTC. This rearrangement joins TRBV6-5 to TRBJ2-7; D gene unclear. Germline CDR1 MNHEY, CDR2 SVGAGI. V shed 5 bases and J shed 5 bases, with 13 bases lying between them. This CDR3 spans 13 amino acids.

The chain recombines TRBV18 with TRBJ1-1; D perhaps matches TRBD1 (5 bases). The V end lost 2 bases, the J end lost 1 base, and 14 bases lay between the germline ends. This CDR3 comprises 16 residues. CDR1 is KGHSH, CDR2 LQKENI, per germline. The CDR3 sequence is CASSPNTFGGNTEAFF. CDR3 nucleotide sequence: TGTGCCAGCTCACCAAACACTTTCGGGGGGAACACTGAAGCTTTCTTT.

DNA for the CDR3: TGCGCCAGCAGCCAAGACAGGGCTTACACTGAAGCTTTCTTT. Its translation is CASSQDRAYTEAFF. The chain uses TRBV4-3 and TRBJ1-1; TRBD1 might be the D (5 bases). V lost 0 bases, J lost 3 bases, and 8 bases lay in between. The CDR3 sequence is 14 residues long. The germline V gene has CDR1 LGHNA and CDR2 YSLEER.

With regard to this clone: The same CDR3 also results from other DNA sequences found in this sample. J is TRBJ1-2 and V is TRBV12-3 or TRBV12-4; D uncertain. The CDR3 is made up of 12 amino acids. Trimming cost V 1 base and J 4 bases, with 4 bases left between them. The CDR3 DNA sequence: TGTGCCAGCAGTTTAGGGTTCTATGGCTACACCTTC. It is translated as CASSLGFYGYTF.

V gene TRBV6-5 combines with J gene TRBJ1-1, with TRBD1 identical over 10 bases. Trimming took 4 bases from V and 4 from J; bases not matched to a gene: 3. Germline assignment: CDR1 MNHEY and CDR2 SVGAGI. This CDR3 contains 14 residues. CDR3 DNA sequence: TGTGCCAGCAGTTTGGACAGGGGGTCCACTGAAGCTTTCTTT. Its protein is CASSLDRGSTEAFF.

The V gene is TRBV28, the J gene TRBJ1-1, with D possibly being TRBD1 (6 bases). The germline V and J ends were trimmed by 5 bases and 11 bases, with 12 bases remaining between them. Germline CDR1 reads MDHEN; CDR2 reads SYDVKM. The CDR3 is 11 residues long. For the CDR3, the DNA is TGTGCCAGCAGTGACTGGGGGCTGGCTTTCTTT. Its protein product is CASSDWGLAFF.

The J gene is TRBJ2-5, the V gene TRBV6-5, with a tentative D call TRBD1 (5 bases). The CDR3 runs 13 residues. Germline V lookup: CDR1 MNHEY, CDR2 SVGAGI. Trimming shortened V by 11 bases and J by 3 bases, and 16 bases separated the two germline ends. CDR3 coding DNA: TGTGCCGGGCTTGGGTGGGGCAAAGAGACCCAGTACTTC. Protein: CAGLGWGKETQYF.

This clone has a single count. The rearrangement uses TRBV28 and TRBJ1-2, with a tentative D call TRBD1 (6 bases). Germline V gives CDR1 MDHEN, CDR2 SYDVKM. CDR3 length: 15 amino acids. Trimming removed 7 bases from V and 8 bases from J, with 23 bases in between. Here the CDR3 DNA reads TGTGCCAGCACCCTGGGGACACTCTCCCGGAGGGGCTACACCTTC. Protein: CASTLGTLSRRGYTF.

Here the CDR3 reads CASSRGQAYEQYF. DNA of the CDR3: TGTGCCAGCAGCCGCGGACAGGCCTACGAGCAGTACTTC. The J gene is TRBJ2-7, the V gene TRBV12-3 or TRBV12-4, with 7 positions matching TRBD1. This CDR3 contains 13 residues. V trimming: 6 bases; J trimming: 2 bases; junction bases outside the gene matches: 4.

V usage is TRBV21-1 and J usage is TRBJ2-1; TRBD1, the table's D call, was not compared with the DNA. TRBV21-1 is deemed a pseudogene. The CDR3 is 13 residues long. DNA for the CDR3: TGTGCCAGCAGCTCAAGCCCAAGGGGTGAGCAGTTCTTC. It encodes CASSSSPRGEQFF.

The chain joins TRBV18 to TRBJ2-2; tentatively, D is TRBD2 (5 bases). The CDR3 extends over 14 amino acids. CDR1 is KGHSH, CDR2 LQKENI, per germline. The V gene lost 0 bases and the J gene lost 10 bases, with 12 bases spanning the gap. The CDR3 loop reads CASSPPEVLKELFF. CDR3 coding DNA: TGTGCCAGCTCACCACCGGAGGTATTGAAGGAGCTGTTTTTT.

This chain uses TRBV5-8 with TRBJ1-5; D ambiguous. V gave up 4 bases and J gave up 7 bases, with 12 bases separating them. The germline V gene encodes CDR1 SGHTS and CDR2 YDEGEE. The CDR3 contains 13 residues. CDR3 region: CASSLGRDQPQHF. The DNA of the CDR3 is TGTGCCAGCAGCCTAGGACGTGACCAGCCCCAGCATTTT.

This chain joins TRBV18 and TRBJ1-1; possible D gene TRBD1, 5 bases. The CDR3 has 15 amino acids. CDR1 is KGHSH, CDR2 LQKENI, per germline. The germline V and J ends were trimmed by 3 bases and 4 bases, with 15 bases remaining between them. The CDR3 region has the DNA TGTGCCAGCTCACCGGGTACTCAGGGCTCCACTGAAGCTTTCTTT. Residues: CASSPGTQGSTEAFF.

The V gene is TRBV5-1, the J gene TRBJ2-5; D is uncertain. Germline V gene lookup returns CDR1 SGHRS and CDR2 YFSETQ. The CDR3 spans 13 residues. The V end was cut by 1 base, the J end by 2 bases, with 6 bases between. The CDR3 here is CASSLFTQETQYF. The CDR3 region has the DNA TGCGCCAGCAGCTTGTTCACTCAAGAGACCCAGTACTTC.

The V call is TRBV29-1, the J call TRBJ2-3; D perhaps matches TRBD2 (5 bases). V was cut by 7 bases and J by 1 base, with 12 bases left in between. Per germline, CDR1 SQVTM and CDR2 ANQGSEA. CDR3 size: 13 residues. CDR3 nucleotides: TGCAGCGGGGTTGCGAGGGGCACAGATACGCAGTATTTT. It yields the protein CSGVARGTDTQYF.

V usage is TRBV3-1 (or the pseudogene TRBV3-2) and J usage is TRBJ2-7; tentatively, D is TRBD2 (5 bases). The CDR3 totals 14 residues. Germline assignment: CDR1 LGHDT and CDR2 YNNKEL (reference sequence). Trimming took 0 bases from V and 7 from J, leaving 13 bases between them. In DNA form, the CDR3 reads TGTGCCAGCAGCCAAGATACGGTGAGAGGGGAGCAGTACTTC. Residues: CASSQDTVRGEQYF.

The chain carries TRBV19 and TRBJ1-1, with D unresolved. In germline, CDR1 is LNHDA, CDR2 SQIVND (reference sequence). Trimming cost V 3 bases and J 4 bases, with 15 bases left between them. The CDR3 covers 15 residues. In DNA, the CDR3 is TGTGCCAGTAGTATTCCCCGGCCTGGCGGCACTGAAGCTTTCTTT. It codes for CASSIPRPGGTEAFF.

The chain links TRBV14 to TRBJ1-2, with D unresolved. Germline V CDR1 and CDR2: SGHDN, FVKESK. This CDR3 has 13 amino acids. V was trimmed by 4 bases and J by 7 bases, leaving 13 bases between them. In nucleotides, the CDR3 is TGTGCCAGCAGCCCTCCCGGAACTAGTGGCTACACCTTC. This encodes CASSPPGTSGYTF.

This chain uses TRBV15 with TRBJ1-2; D unresolved. Trimming cost V 0 bases and J 7 bases, with 15 bases left between them. The CDR3 runs 15 residues. Per the germline V gene, CDR1 is LNHNV and CDR2 is YYDKDF (reference sequence). The CDR3 sequence: CATSRDLGFPGGYTF. The CDR3 bases are TGTGCCACCAGCAGAGATTTGGGGTTCCCGGGTGGCTACACCTTC.

V gene TRBV19 combines with J gene TRBJ2-1, with a weak D call TRBD1 (5 bases). The CDR3 totals 11 residues. Trimming removed 5 bases at V and 8 bases at J, with 7 bases between. Germline V gene lookup returns CDR1 LNHDA and CDR2 SQIVND (reference sequence). In DNA, the CDR3 is TGTGCCAGTAGTCTAGGGGATGAGCAGTTCTTC. Its translation is CASSLGDEQFF.